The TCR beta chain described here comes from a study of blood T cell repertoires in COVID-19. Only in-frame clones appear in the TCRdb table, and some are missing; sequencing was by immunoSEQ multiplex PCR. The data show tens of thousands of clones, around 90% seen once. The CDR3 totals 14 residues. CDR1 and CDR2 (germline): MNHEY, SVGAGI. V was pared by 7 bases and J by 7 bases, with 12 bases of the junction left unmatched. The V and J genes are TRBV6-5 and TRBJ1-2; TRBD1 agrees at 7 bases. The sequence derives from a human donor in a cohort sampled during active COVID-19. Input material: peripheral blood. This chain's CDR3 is CASTPDRVLGGYTF. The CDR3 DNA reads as TGTGCCAGCACCCCCGACAGGGTATTAGGTGGCTACACCTTC.